This is a list of T cell receptor beta chains from one sample in a study of neoadjuvant nivolumab and ipilimumab in lung cancer. Here immunoSEQ multiplex PCR was the method, and the copy in TCRdb shows in-frame clones only, minus some. The sample carries 25,000 to 35,000 clones, roughly 90% recorded once. This specimen consisted of peripheral blood, obtained after neoadjuvant nivolumab, alone or with ipilimumab, at or shortly before surgery. These receptors originate from an adult with non-small cell lung cancer. Both conserved end residues are part of each CDR3.

CASRAGGSSYEQYF,14,TRBV5-1,TRBJ2-7
CASSVYGTANTEAFF,15,TRBV9,TRBJ1-1
CASSLGGSGELFF,13,TRBV7-3,TRBJ2-2
CATSRELGRVGNEQFF,16,TRBV15,TRBJ2-1
CASSLLQTATDTQYF,15,TRBV14,TRBJ2-3
CASRSSFSGMVPDEQYF,17,TRBV5-1,TRBJ2-7
CATSRGAGEETQYF,14,TRBV15,TRBJ2-5
CASSSGQGRVNEQFF,15,TRBV5-4,TRBJ2-1
CASSFDPSYEQYF,13,TRBV28,TRBJ2-7
CASSYLSGGLTYEQYF,16,TRBV5-6,TRBJ2-7
CASSRSGAQETQYF,14,TRBV18,TRBJ2-5
CASSVQAGLTDTQYF,15,TRBV25-1,TRBJ2-3
CASSRNLGSSYTF,13,TRBV7-2,TRBJ1-2
CASSSQGIAKNIQYF,15,TRBV7-9,TRBJ2-4
CASSPGTGRLYGYTF,15,TRBV7-8,TRBJ1-2
CSVRVGVNTEAFF,13,TRBV29-1,TRBJ1-1
CASSLRGEAFF,11,TRBV7-9,TRBJ1-1
CASSYSTAHYGYTF,14,TRBV6-5,TRBJ1-2
CASRHRTGATLRAFF,15,TRBV6-5,TRBJ1-1
CASRPPGHTSSGANVLTF,18,TRBV14,TRBJ2-6
CASSSPGQSNYGYTF,15,TRBV13,TRBJ1-2
CASSLFSGGARETQYF,16,TRBV5-4,TRBJ2-5
CAISESTAGANEKLFF,16,TRBV10-3,TRBJ1-4
CASSWAGANVLTF,13,TRBV27,TRBJ2-6
CASSFTNFDGREKLFF,16,TRBV5-6,TRBJ1-4
CSVEEDTNTEAFF,13,TRBV29-1,TRBJ1-1
CASSSRLAGGPSFHEQYF,18,TRBV28,TRBJ2-7
CASSPRTSGGLSGANVLTF,19,TRBV5-5,TRBJ2-6
CASSPTWGQAQTNEQFF,17,TRBV14,TRBJ2-1
CASSPHTGLGGNQPQHF,17,TRBV4-1,TRBJ1-5
CASSPIGGSYEQYF,14,TRBV5-1,TRBJ2-7
CASSPTGFTEAFF,13,TRBV5-1,TRBJ1-1
CASSLAGSTDTQYF,14,TRBV5-4,TRBJ2-3
CASSGTGGRGEAFF,14,TRBV6-1,TRBJ1-1
CASKRGRFNEQFF,13,TRBV6-5,TRBJ2-1
CASSLGPLRDEQYF,14,TRBV5-1,TRBJ2-7